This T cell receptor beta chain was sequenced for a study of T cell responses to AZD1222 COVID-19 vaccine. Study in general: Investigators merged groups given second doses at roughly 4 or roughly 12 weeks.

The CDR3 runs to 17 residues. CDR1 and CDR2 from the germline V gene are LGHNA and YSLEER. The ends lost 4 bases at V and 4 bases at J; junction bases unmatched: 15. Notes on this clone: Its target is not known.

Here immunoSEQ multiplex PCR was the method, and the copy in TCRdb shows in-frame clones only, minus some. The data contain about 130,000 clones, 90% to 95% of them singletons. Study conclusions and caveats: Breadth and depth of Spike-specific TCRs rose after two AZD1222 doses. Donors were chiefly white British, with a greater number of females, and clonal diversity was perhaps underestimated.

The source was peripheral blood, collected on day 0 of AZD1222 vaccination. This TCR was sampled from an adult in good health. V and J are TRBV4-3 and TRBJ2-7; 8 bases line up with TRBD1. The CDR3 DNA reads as TGCGCCAGCAGCCGCGCAGGAACCGGGACAGGCCGATACGAGCAGTACTTC. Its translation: CASSRAGTGTGRYEQYF.